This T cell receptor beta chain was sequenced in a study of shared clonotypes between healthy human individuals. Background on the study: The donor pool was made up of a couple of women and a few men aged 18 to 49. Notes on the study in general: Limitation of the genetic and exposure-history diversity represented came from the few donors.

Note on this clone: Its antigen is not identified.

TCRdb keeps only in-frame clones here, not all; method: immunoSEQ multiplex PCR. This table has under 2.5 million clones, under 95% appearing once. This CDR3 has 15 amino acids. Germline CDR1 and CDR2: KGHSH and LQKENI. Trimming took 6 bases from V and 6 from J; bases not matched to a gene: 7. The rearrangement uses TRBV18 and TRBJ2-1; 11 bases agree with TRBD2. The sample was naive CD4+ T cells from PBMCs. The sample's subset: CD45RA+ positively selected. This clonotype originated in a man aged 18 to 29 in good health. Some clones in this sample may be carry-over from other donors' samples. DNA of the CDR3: TGTGCCAGCTCGATGGGACTAGCGGAGGGCAATGAGCAGTTCTTC. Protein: CASSMGLAEGNEQFF.